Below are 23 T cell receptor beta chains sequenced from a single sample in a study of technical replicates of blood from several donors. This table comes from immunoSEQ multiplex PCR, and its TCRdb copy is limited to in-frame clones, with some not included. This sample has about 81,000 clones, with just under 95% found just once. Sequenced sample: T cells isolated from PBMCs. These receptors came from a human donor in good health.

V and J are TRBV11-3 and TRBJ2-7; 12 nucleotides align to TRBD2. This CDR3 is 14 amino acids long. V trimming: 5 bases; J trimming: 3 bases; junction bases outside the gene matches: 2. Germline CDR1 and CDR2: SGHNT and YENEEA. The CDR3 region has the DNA TGTGCCAGCAGCGAGACTAGCGGGGGCTACGAGCAGTACTTC. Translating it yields CASSETSGGYEQYF.

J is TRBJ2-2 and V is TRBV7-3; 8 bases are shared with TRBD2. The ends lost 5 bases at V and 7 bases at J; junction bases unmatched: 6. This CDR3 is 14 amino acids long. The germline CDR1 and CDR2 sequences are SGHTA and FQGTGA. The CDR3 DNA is TGTGCCAGCAGCCCTTCCAGCGGGGGCGGGGAGCTGTTTTTT. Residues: CASSPSSGGGELFF.

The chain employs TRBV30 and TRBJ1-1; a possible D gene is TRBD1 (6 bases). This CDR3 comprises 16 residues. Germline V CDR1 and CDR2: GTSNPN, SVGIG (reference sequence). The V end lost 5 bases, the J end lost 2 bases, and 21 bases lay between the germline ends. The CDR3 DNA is TGTGCCTGGTACAGGGATTCTCGTGGGGTCAACACTGAAGCTTTCTTT. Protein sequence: CAWYRDSRGVNTEAFF.

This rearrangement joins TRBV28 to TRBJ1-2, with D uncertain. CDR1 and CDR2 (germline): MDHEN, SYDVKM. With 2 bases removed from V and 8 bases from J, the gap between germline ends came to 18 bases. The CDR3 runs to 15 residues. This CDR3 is CASSLLGGEERGYTF. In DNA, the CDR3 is TGTGCCAGCAGTTTACTGGGCGGGGAGGAAAGGGGCTACACCTTC.

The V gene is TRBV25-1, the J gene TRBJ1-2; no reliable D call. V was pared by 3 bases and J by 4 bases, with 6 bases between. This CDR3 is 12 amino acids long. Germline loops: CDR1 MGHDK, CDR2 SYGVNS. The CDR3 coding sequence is TGTGCCAGCAGTGATTCGGGCTATGGCTACACCTTC. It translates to CASSDSGYGYTF.

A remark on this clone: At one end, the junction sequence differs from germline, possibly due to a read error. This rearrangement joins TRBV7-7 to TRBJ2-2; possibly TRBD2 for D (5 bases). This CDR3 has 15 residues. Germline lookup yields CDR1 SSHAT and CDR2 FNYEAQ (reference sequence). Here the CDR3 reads CASSLDGVNTGELFF. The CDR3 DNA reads TGTGCTAGCAGCTTAGACGGGGTGAACACCGGGGAGCTGTTTTTT.

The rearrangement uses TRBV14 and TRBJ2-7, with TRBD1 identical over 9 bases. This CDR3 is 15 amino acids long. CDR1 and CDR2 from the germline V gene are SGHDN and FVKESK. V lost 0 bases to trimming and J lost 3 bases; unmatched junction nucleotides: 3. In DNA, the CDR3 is TGTGCCAGCAGCCAAGATGGGACAGGGTACTACGAGCAGTACTTC. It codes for CASSQDGTGYYEQYF.

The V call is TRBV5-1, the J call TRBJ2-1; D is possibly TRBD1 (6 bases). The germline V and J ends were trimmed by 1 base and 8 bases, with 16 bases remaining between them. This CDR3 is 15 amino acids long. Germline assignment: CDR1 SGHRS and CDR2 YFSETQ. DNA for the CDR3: TGCGCCAGCAGCTTGTTAGGGGGAAGGAGAGATGAGCAGTTCTTC. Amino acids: CASSLLGGRRDEQFF.

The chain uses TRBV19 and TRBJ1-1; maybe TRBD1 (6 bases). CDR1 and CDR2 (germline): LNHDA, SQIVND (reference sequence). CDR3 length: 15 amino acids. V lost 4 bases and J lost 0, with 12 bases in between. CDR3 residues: CASSTNGQLNTEAFF. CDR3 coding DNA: TGTGCCAGTAGTACTAATGGACAGTTGAACACTGAAGCTTTCTTT.

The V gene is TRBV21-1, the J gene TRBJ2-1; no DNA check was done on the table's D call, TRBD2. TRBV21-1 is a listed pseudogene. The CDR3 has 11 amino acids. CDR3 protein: CASGLADEQFF. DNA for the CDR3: TGTGCCAGCGGACTAGCGGATGAGCAGTTCTTC.

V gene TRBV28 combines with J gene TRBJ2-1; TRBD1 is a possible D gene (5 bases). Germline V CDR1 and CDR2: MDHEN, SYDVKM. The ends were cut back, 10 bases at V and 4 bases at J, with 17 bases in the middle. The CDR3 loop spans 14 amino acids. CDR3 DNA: TGTGCCACCTCAATAAGGGGCCCTTACAATGAGCAGTTCTTC. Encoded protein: CATSIRGPYNEQFF.

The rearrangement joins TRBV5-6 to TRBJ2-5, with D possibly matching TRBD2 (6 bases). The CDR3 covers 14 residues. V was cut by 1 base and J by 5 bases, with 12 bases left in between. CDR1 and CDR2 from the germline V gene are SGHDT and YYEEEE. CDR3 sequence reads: CASSLRSGEETQYF. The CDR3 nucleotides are TGTGCCAGCAGCTTGAGGTCGGGGGAGGAGACCCAGTACTTC.

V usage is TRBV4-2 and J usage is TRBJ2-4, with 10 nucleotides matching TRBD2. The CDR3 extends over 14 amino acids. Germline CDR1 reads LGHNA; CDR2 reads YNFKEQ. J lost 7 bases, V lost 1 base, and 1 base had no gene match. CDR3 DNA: TGTGCCAGCAGCCAAGCACTAGCGGGGAACATTCAGTACTTC. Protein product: CASSQALAGNIQYF.

In DNA form, the CDR3 reads TGTGCCAGCAGCTTAGACAGGGGTAGCACAGATACGCAGTATTTT. It is translated as CASSLDRGSTDTQYF. This rearrangement joins TRBV11-2 to TRBJ2-3; D perhaps matches TRBD1 (6 bases). In germline, CDR1 is SGHAT, CDR2 FQNNGV. The CDR3 loop spans 15 amino acids. V was trimmed by 0 bases and J by 0 bases, leaving 7 bases between them.

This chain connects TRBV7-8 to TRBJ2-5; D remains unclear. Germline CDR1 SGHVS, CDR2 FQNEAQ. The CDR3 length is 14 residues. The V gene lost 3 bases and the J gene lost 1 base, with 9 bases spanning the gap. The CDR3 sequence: CASSFPRIQETQYF. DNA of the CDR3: TGTGCCAGCAGCTTTCCGAGGATCCAAGAGACCCAGTACTTC.

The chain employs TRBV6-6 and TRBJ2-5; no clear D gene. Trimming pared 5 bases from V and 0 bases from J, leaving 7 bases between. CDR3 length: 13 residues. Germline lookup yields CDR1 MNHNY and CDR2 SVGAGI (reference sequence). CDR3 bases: TGTGCCAGCAGTACCGGGTACCAAGAGACCCAGTACTTC. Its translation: CASSTGYQETQYF.

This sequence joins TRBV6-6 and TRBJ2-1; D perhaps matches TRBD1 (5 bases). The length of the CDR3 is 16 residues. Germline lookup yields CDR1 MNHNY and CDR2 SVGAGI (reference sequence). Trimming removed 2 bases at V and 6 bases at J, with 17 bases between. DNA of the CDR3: TGTGCCAGCAGTTACCGACAGACAGCCAGTTCCAATGAGCAGTTCTTC. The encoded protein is CASSYRQTASSNEQFF.

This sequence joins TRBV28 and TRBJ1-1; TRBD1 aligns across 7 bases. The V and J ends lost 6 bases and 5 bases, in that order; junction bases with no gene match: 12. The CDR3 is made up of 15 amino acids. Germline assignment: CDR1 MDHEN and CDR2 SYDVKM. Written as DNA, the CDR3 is TGTGCCAGCAGGCCGACTTCACAGGGGCGAACTGAAGCTTTCTTT. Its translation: CASRPTSQGRTEAFF. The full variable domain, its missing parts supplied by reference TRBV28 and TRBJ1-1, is DVKVTQSSRYLVKRTGEKVFLECVQDMDHENMFWYRQDPGLGLRLIYFSYDVKMKEKGDIPEGYSVSREKKERFSLILESASTNQTSMYLCASRPTSQGRTEAFFGQGTRLTVV.

CDR3 DNA sequence: TGTGCCAGTAGTATTCAACAGAGTCACACCTTC. Protein product: CASSIQQSHTF. This chain links TRBV19 with TRBJ1-2; D gene uncertain. The V gene lost 3 bases and the J gene lost 12 bases, with 11 bases spanning the gap. The CDR3 has 11 amino acids. Germline CDR1 and CDR2: LNHDA and SQIVND (reference sequence).

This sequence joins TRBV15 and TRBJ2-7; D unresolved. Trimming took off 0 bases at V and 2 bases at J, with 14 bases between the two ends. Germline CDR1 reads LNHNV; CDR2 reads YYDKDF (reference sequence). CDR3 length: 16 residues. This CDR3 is CATSRDQLAATYEQYF. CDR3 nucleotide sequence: TGTGCCACCAGCAGAGATCAATTGGCGGCAACCTACGAGCAGTACTTC.

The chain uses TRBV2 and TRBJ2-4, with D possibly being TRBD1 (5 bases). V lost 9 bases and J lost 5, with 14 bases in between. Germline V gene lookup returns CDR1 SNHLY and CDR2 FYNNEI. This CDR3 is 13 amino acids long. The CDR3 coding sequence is TGTGCCAGAGGGCAGGGTGGGGAAAACATTCAGTACTTC. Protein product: CARGQGGENIQYF.

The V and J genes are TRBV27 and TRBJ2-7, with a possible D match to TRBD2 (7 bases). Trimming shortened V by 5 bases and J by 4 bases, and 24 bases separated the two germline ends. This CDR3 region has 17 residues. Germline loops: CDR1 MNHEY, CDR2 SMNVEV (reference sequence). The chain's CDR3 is CASSPSDGGRKLYEQYF. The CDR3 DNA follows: TGTGCCAGCAGTCCTTCAGACGGGGGGCGCAAGTTGTACGAGCAGTACTTC.

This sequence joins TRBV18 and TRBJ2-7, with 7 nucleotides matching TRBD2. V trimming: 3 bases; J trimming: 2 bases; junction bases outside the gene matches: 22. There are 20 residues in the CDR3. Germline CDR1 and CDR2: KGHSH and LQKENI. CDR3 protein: CASSPNPWDYQNEDTYEQYF. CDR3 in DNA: TGTGCCAGCTCACCGAACCCGTGGGACTATCAAAACGAGGATACCTACGAGCAGTACTTC.